These T cell receptor beta chains were read from a single sample in a study of blood T cell repertoires in COVID-19. Using immunoSEQ multiplex PCR, the repertoire was profiled, and TCRdb retains in-frame clones only, with some absent. The repertoire holds 250,000 to 300,000 clones, about nine tenths seen once, with roughly 3.3% in the top ten. The sequencing input was peripheral blood. The receptor source for this set is a woman in her thirties or forties with acute or convalescent COVID-19. CDR3s include the opening cysteine and the closing phenylalanine or tryptophan. Clone size is given for some rows only: seen once, a few or many times, or a class if the clone is expanded.

V gene	clone size	J gene	CDR3 protein
TRBV9	NA	TRBJ2-2	CASSPGTSGGSTGELFF
TRBV3-1/TRBV3-2	NA	TRBJ1-1	CASSPDRSEAFF
TRBV19	NA	TRBJ1-2	CASRPPRDRGYGYTF
TRBV5-1	NA	TRBJ2-5	CASSLRAPPRTSGQETQYF
TRBV2	NA	TRBJ1-3	CASSKGTAGSGNTIYF
TRBV28	NA	TRBJ1-2	CASSLNPRDGYTF
TRBV12-5	NA	TRBJ2-3	CASGLGQGNTDTQYF
TRBV5-1	NA	TRBJ2-2	CASSPLPNRRYTGELFF
TRBV11-3	few	TRBJ2-3	CASSLYRGGHSSTDTQYF
TRBV27	NA	TRBJ1-5	CASTPGRGDQPQHF
TRBV2	NA	TRBJ1-5	CASKGQGGQPQHF
TRBV15	NA	TRBJ1-4	CATSNGPGQINEKLFF
TRBV9	NA	TRBJ1-5	CASSVDPGRNQPQHF
TRBV11-2	NA	TRBJ1-1	CASSPSRVTLDTEAFF
TRBV4-2	once	TRBJ2-3	CASSQGRGGTDTQYF
TRBV18	NA	TRBJ1-1	CASSPARTGAEAFF
TRBV14	once	TRBJ2-1	CASSRNNPGTSGGADEQFF
TRBV7-6	once	TRBJ2-1	CASSLGGGSYNEQFF
TRBV2	NA	TRBJ2-3	CASEGWTSGRDTQYF
TRBV19	few	TRBJ1-2	CASSPSSGGLNYGYTF